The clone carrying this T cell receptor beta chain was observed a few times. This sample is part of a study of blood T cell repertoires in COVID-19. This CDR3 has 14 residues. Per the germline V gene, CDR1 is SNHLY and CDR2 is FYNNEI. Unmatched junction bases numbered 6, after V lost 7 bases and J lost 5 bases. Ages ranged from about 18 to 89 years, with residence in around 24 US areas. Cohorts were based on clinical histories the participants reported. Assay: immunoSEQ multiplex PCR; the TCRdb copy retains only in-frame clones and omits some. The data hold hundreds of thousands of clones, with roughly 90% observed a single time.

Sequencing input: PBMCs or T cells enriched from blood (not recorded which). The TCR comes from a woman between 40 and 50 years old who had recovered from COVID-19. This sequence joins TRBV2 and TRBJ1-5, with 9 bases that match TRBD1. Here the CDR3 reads CASTRTGVYQPQHF. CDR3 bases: TGTGCCAGCACCAGGACAGGGGTCTATCAGCCCCAGCATTTT.